The 2 T cell receptor beta chains below all came from one sample that was sequenced in a study of blood T cell repertoires in COVID-19. Generated by immunoSEQ multiplex PCR, the TCRdb table keeps only in-frame clones and is missing some. The table shows about 70,000 clones, with more than 75% occurring only once. Material: peripheral blood. Receptors were obtained from a human donor in a cohort sampled during active COVID-19.

The rearrangement uses TRBV2 and TRBJ2-1; 15 bases are shared with TRBD2. V dropped 9 bases and J dropped 6; count of bases not matched to a gene: 0. CDR3 size: 13 residues. Germline loops: CDR1 SNHLY, CDR2 FYNNEI. The CDR3 DNA reads TGTGCCAGGGGACTAGCGGGGGGCAATGAGCAGTTCTTC. Its translation is CARGLAGGNEQFF.

The V call is TRBV3-1 (or the pseudogene TRBV3-2), the J call TRBJ1-2; possibly TRBD1 for D (6 bases). Trimming pared 2 bases from V and 4 bases from J, leaving 11 bases between. The CDR3 has 14 residues. The germline gives CDR1 LGHDT, CDR2 YNNKEL (reference sequence). CDR3 bases: TGTGCCAGCAGCCAAAAACAGGGATCCTATGGCTACACCTTC. Protein: CASSQKQGSYGYTF.